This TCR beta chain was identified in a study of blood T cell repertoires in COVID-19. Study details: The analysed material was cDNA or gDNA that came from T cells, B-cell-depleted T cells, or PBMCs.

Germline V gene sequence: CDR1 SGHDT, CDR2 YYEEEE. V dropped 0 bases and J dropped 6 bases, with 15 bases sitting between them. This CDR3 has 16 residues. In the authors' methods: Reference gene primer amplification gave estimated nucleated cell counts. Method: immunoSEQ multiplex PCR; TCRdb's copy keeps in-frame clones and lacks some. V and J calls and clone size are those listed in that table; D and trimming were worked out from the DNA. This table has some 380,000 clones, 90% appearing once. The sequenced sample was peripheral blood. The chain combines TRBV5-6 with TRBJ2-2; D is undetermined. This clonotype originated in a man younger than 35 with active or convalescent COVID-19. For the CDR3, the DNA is TGTGCCAGCAGCTTGGCGGTAGCAACGATTCCCGGGGAGCTGTTTTTT. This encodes CASSLAVATIPGELFF.